Following are 7 T cell receptor beta chains from one sample sequenced in a study of T cell changes during pregnancy in multiple sclerosis. Data came from immunoSEQ multiplex PCR; TCRdb stores just in-frame clones and leaves some out. The table includes some 50,000 clones, 95% detected once. The starting material was CD8+ T cells from peripheral blood mononuclear cells, obtained in the first trimester of pregnancy. The source is a female donor with multiple sclerosis, enrolled in a pregnancy study.

The rearrangement uses TRBV28 and TRBJ2-1; TRBD1 agrees at 7 bases. Germline CDR1 reads MDHEN; CDR2 reads SYDVKM. J gave up 6 bases and V 5 bases, and 13 bases lay outside the gene matches. The length of the CDR3 is 16 residues. DNA for the CDR3: TGTGCCAGCAGTGCTTCCCGGGACAGAAAGACCAATGAGCAGTTCTTC. Translation: CASSASRDRKTNEQFF.

This clone has just a few counts. The rearrangement joins TRBV4-2 to TRBJ2-7; 7 bases are a match to TRBD2. CDR1 and CDR2 from the germline V gene are LGHNA and YNFKEQ. The CDR3 spans 15 residues. V was pared by 0 bases and J by 4 bases, with 6 bases of the junction left unmatched. The CDR3 DNA follows: TGTGCCAGCAGCCAAGATGAGGGCGGGAGTTACGAGCAGTACTTC. This encodes CASSQDEGGSYEQYF.

The V and J genes are TRBV7-8 and TRBJ1-2, with 7 positions matching TRBD1. Germline V lookup: CDR1 SGHVS, CDR2 FQNEAQ. With 4 bases clipped from V and 0 bases from J, the junction kept 5 bases outside the gene matches. The CDR3 loop spans 15 amino acids. CDR3 loop: CASSSPQGANYGYTF. DNA for the CDR3: TGTGCCAGCAGCTCCCCTCAGGGGGCTAACTATGGCTACACCTTC.

The J gene is TRBJ2-1, the V gene TRBV9; 7 bases line up with TRBD2. Germline CDR1 and CDR2: SGDLS and YYNGEE. After removal of 0 bases from V and 7 bases from J, the junction contained 7 bases not matched to a gene. The CDR3 has 15 residues. The CDR3 region has the DNA TGTGCCAGCAGCGTAGTTGCGGGAGTGAATAATGAGCAGTTCTTC. It specifies CASSVVAGVNNEQFF. The variable domain in full, completed from reference TRBV9 and TRBJ2-1, reads DSGVTQTPKHLITATGQRVTLRCSPRSGDLSVYWYQQSLDQGLQFLIQYYNGEERAKGNILERFSAQQFPDLHSELNLSSLELGDSALYFCASSVVAGVNNEQFFGPGTRLTVL.

This chain connects TRBV5-4 to TRBJ1-2, with D possibly being TRBD1 (5 bases). Germline V CDR1 and CDR2: SGHNT, YYREEE (reference sequence). Trimming pared 0 bases from V and 3 bases from J, leaving 12 bases between. This CDR3 spans 15 amino acids. CDR3: CASSLGQGPYYGYTF. In nucleotides, the CDR3 is TGTGCCAGCAGCTTGGGCCAGGGCCCTTACTATGGCTACACCTTC.

This chain connects TRBV9 to TRBJ2-3; D unclear. V lost 8 bases to trimming and J lost 0 bases, with 16 bases between them. From germline, CDR1 is SGDLS and CDR2 YYNGEE. The CDR3 is 15 residues long. CDR3 in amino acids: CASRRGGSSTDTQYF. CDR3 coding DNA: TGTGCCAGTCGGAGAGGTGGATCTAGCACAGATACGCAGTATTTT.

The chain joins TRBV27 to TRBJ1-2, with D possibly being TRBD1 (5 bases). Trimming cost V 1 base and J 6 bases, with 12 bases left between them. From germline, CDR1 is MNHEY and CDR2 SMNVEV (reference sequence). This CDR3 region has 14 residues. Here the CDR3 reads CASSLWPDMDGYTF. The CDR3 DNA sequence: TGTGCCAGCAGTTTATGGCCGGACATGGATGGCTACACCTTC.